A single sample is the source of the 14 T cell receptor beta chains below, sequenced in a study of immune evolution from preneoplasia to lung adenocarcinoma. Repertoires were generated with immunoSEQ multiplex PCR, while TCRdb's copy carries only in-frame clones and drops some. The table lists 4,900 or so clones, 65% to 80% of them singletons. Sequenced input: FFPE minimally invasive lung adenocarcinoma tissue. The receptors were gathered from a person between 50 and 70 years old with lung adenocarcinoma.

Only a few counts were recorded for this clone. CDR3 nucleotides: TGTGCCAGCAGCTTAGGGGTTGGGCGGGGGGTGTCAGATACGCAGTATTTT. Protein sequence: CASSLGVGRGVSDTQYF. The chain carries TRBV11-2 and TRBJ2-3; 8 nucleotides line up with TRBD2. Looked up from germline, CDR1 is SGHAT and CDR2 is FQNNGV. This CDR3 is built from 17 residues. V lost 1 base and J lost 4; bases outside the gene matches: 10. Using reference TRBV11-2 and TRBJ2-3 for the parts outside the CDR3, the full variable domain is EAGVAQSPRYKIIEKRQSVAFWCNPISGHATLYWYQQILGQGPKLLIQFQNNGVVDDSQLPKDRFSAERLKGVDSTLKIQPAKLEDSAVYLCASSLGVGRGVSDTQYFGPGTRLTVL.

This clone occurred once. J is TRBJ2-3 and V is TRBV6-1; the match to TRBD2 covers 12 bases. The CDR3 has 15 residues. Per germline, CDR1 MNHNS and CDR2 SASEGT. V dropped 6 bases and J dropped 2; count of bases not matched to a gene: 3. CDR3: CASSRTSGDTDTQYF. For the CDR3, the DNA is TGTGCCAGCAGCAGGACTAGCGGGGACACAGATACGCAGTATTTT.

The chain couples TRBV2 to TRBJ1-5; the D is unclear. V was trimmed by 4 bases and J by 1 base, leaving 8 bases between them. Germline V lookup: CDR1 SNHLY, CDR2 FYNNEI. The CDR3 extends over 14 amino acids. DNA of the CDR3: TGTGCCAGCAGTGTGTGGGGAAGCAATCAGCCCCAGCATTTT. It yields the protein CASSVWGSNQPQHF.

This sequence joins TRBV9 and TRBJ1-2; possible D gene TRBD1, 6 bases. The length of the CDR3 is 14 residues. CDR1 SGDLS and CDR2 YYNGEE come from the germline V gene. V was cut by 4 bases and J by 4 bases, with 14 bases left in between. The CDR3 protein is CASSPGGGGYGYTF. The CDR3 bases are TGTGCCAGCAGCCCGGGAGGGGGAGGCTATGGCTACACCTTC.

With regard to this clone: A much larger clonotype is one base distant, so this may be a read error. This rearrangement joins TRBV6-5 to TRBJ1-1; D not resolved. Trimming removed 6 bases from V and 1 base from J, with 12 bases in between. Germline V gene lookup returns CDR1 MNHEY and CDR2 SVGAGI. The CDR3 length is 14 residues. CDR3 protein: CASRTRERNTEAFF. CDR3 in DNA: TGTGCCAGCAGGACGCGGGAAAGGAACACTGAAGCTTTCTTT.

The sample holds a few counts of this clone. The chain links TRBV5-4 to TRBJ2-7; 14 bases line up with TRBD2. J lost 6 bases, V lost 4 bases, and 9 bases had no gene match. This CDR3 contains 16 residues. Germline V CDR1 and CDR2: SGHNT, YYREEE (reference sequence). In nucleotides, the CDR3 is TGTGCCAGCAGCCCTGGGACTAGCGGGAGACGGGCCGAGCAGTACTTC. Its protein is CASSPGTSGRRAEQYF.

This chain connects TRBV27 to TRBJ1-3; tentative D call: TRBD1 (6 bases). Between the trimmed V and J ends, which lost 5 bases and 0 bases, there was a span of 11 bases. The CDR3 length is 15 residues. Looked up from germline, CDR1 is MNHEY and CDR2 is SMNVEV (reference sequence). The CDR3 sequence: CASSPGGGSGNTIYF. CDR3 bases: TGTGCCAGCAGTCCGGGGGGCGGCTCTGGAAACACCATATATTTT.

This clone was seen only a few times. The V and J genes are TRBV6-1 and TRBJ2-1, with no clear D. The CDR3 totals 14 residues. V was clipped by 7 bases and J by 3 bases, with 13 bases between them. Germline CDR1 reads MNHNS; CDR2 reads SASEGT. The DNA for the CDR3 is TGTGCCAGCACGGACGGCGGTGGCTACAATGAGCAGTTCTTC. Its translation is CASTDGGGYNEQFF.

The CDR3 sequence: CASSLAERGTTYEQYF. DNA for the CDR3: TGTGCCAGCAGCTTAGCGGAGCGGGGGACCACCTACGAGCAGTACTTC. The chain has TRBV7-8 and TRBJ2-7; 8 bases are shared with TRBD2. This CDR3 contains 16 residues. Per the germline V gene, CDR1 is SGHVS and CDR2 is FQNEAQ. Trimming at V came to 0 bases and at J to 2 bases, leaving 6 bases not matched to a gene.

CDR3 sequence reads: CSVEGRQAFF. The CDR3 region has the DNA TGCAGCGTTGAAGGGAGGCAAGCTTTCTTT. V is TRBV29-1 and J is TRBJ1-1; D not certain. Per germline, CDR1 SQVTM and CDR2 ANQGSEA. The CDR3 has 10 amino acids. Deletions cut 1 base from V and 9 bases from J, with 6 bases between.

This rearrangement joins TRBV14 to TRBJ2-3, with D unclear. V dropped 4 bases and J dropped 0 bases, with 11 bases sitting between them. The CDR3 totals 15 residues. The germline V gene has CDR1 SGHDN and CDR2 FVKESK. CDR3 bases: TGTGCCAGCAGCCCCCATGGGTATAGCACAGATACGCAGTATTTT. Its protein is CASSPHGYSTDTQYF.

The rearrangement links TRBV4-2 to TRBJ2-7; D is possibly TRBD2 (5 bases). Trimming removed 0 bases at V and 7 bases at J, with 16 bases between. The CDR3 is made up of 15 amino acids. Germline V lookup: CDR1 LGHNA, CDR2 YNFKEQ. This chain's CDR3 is CASSQEASTSQEQYF. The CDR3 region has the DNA TGTGCCAGCAGCCAAGAGGCTAGCACATCTCAGGAGCAGTACTTC.

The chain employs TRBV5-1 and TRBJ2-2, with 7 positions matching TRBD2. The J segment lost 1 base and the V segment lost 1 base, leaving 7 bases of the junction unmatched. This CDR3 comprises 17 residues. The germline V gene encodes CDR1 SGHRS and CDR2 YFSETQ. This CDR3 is CASSLIRGGGNTGELFF. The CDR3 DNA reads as TGCGCCAGCAGCTTGATTCGTGGCGGGGGGAACACCGGGGAGCTGTTTTTT.

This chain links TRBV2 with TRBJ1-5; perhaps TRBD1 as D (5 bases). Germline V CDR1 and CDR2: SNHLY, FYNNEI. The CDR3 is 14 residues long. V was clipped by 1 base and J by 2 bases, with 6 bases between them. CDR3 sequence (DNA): TGTGCCAGCAGTGAAGTGACAGGCAATCAGCCCCAGCATTTT. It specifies CASSEVTGNQPQHF.